The entry that follows covers one TCR beta chain sequence. This clone's antigen is unknown. Per-nucleotide qualities are absent, and no much larger clonotype sits a single base away. Genomic DNA was extracted with the QIAamp DNA Blood Mini Kit and sent for immunoSEQ repertoire analysis. Using a standard quantity of genomic DNA template, multiplex PCR was run to amplify the CDR3 regions. The PCR products underwent sequencing on an Illumina platform. In the source study's methods: Sequences were mapped to a reference, using V, D and J gene definitions from IMGT. To eliminate PCR and sequencing errors, a nearest-neighbor clustering algorithm combined closely related sequences. V, D and J usage in productive unique and total sequences was analyzed using ImmunoSEQ Analyzer tools and R version 3.6.1. TCRdb holds this immuneACCESS table with in-frame rearrangements only. Some clones are missing; in checked studies, unresolved V genes explain under half, and the rest has no known cause. Clonal size and the V and J genes are those of that table, whereas D and trimming came from the DNA. This sample gives about 2,300 clones in total; roughly 86% of them show up just once. Of the sample, more than 7.5% falls within the top ten clones.

Patients had fewer naive CD4 and especially CD8 T cells, with expanded effector memory subpopulations. Before TCR sequencing, CD3+CD4+ T cells were sorted out of fresh PBMCs. This sample is drawn from a study of immunodeficiency (dated by TCRdb to about 2019). Context from the whole study: To search for oligoclonality and VDJ recombination defects, the researchers carried out a repertoire analysis. Here is what the overall study found, with its caveats: Severe oligoclonality, as judged by top-100 and total clonotype frequencies, was observed in patient CD8+ T cells but not in patient CD4+ T cells. V-J pairing and productive entropy of CD4+ T cells appeared to be similar between patients and controls. In entropy comparisons, n=3 (open circles) was shown for patients versus healthy controls, and a thymic development effect was only suggested as possible.

Relative to germline, V is 6 bases shorter and J is 8 bases shorter, with 17 bases between their ends. As encoded in the germline V gene, CDR1 is MNHNS while CDR2 is SASEGT. From its cysteine to its phenylalanine, the CDR3 spans 15 amino acids. The CDR3 DNA has 45 bases and is translated from base 1. This TCR was recovered from a girl aged 10 to 17 with POLD1 deficiency. The rearranged chain carries TRBV6-1 and TRBJ1-6; the D segment could be TRBD1, given 6 matching bases. Input material: CD4+ T cells from blood. The DNA sequence is TGTGCCAGCAGCATCCAGGGGTCCCGGGATTCACCCCTCCACTTT. This gives the protein CASSIQGSRDSPLHF.